This TCR beta chain was recorded in a study of blood T cell repertoires in COVID-19. About the research overall: Both acute and convalescent COVID-19 samples were obtained from the United States, Italy and Spain. The cDNA or gDNA used as material had been derived from T cells, B-cell-depleted T cells, or PBMCs.

In the original analysis: Using reference gene primer amplification, nucleated cell counts were estimated. Here immunoSEQ multiplex PCR was the method, and the copy in TCRdb shows in-frame clones only, minus some. Clone size and V and J calls were adopted from that table, with D and trimming inferred from the DNA. The table includes roughly 250,000 clones, 87% detected once. This clone came up once. The germline gives CDR1 SGHRS, CDR2 YFSETQ. The CDR3 has 16 residues. Trimming pared 1 base from V and 2 bases from J, leaving 15 bases between. V and J are TRBV5-1 and TRBJ2-5, with a tentative D call TRBD2 (7 bases). The receptor was isolated from a man aged 60-69 years who had recovered from COVID-19. Sequenced material: peripheral blood. The CDR3 DNA follows: TGCGCCAGCAGCTTGTATCAGGGGAGGGCTCAAGAGACCCAGTACTTC. This encodes CASSLYQGRAQETQYF.